This passage covers 7 T cell receptor beta chains from one sample sequenced in a study of T cells after posttransplantation cyclophosphamide. Libraries were prepared by immunoSEQ multiplex PCR; TCRdb keeps only in-frame clonotypes and omits some of them. The sample has approximately 13,000 clones, none seen only once; the top ten hold 26%. Cyclophosphamide on days +3 and +4 followed busulfan-fludarabine conditioning and a marrow graft. The source material was PBMCs, sampled after allogeneic stem cell transplant with posttransplant cyclophosphamide. The receptors originated from a female patient in her thirties or forties who received an allogeneic stem cell transplant from an unrelated donor, was CMV-positive, and had acute GVHD only. Part of the T cell pool may stem from the graft donor.

This clone was seen at least ten times. This chain joins TRBV28 and TRBJ2-7; D possibly corresponds to TRBD1 (5 bases). The V gene lost 4 bases and the J gene lost 3 bases, with 10 bases spanning the gap. This CDR3 region has 13 residues. Looked up from germline, CDR1 is MDHEN and CDR2 is SYDVKM. The CDR3 DNA reads TGTGCCAGCAGTTCCTCCAGGGACTACGAGCAGTACGTC. Protein product: CASSSSRDYEQYV.

This clone was recorded many times. The J gene is TRBJ1-1, the V gene TRBV10-2; the match to TRBD1 covers 7 bases. Germline V gene lookup returns CDR1 WSHSY and CDR2 SAAADI. CDR3 length: 14 residues. J lost 1 base, V lost 4 bases, and 3 bases had no gene match. The DNA of the CDR3 is TGCGCCAGCAGTGCTCAGGGGGGGAACACTGAAGCTTTCTTT. This encodes CASSAQGGNTEAFF.

The chain links TRBV19 to TRBJ2-7, with TRBD2 matching over 10 bases. The germline V gene encodes CDR1 LNHDA and CDR2 SQIVND (reference sequence). The J segment lost 4 bases and the V segment lost 5 bases, leaving 2 bases of the junction unmatched. This CDR3 spans 13 amino acids. CDR3 coding DNA: TGTGCCAGTAGTTTAGCGGGAGGTTACGAGCAGTACTTC. Amino acids: CASSLAGGYEQYF.

Regarding this clone: A read error is likely here: a far larger clone is one base away. The genes are TRBV13 and TRBJ2-3, with 14 bases matching TRBD2. The CDR3 is 14 residues long. Germline values: CDR1 PRHDT, CDR2 FYEKMQ (reference sequence). The CDR3 nucleotides read TGTGACAGCAGCGGACTAGCGGGAGGAGATACGCAGTATTTT. Translation: CDSSGLAGGDTQYF.

This clone was observed at least ten times. V and J are TRBV5-1 and TRBJ2-5, with 10 bases fitting TRBD1. The J segment lost 0 bases and the V segment lost 1 base, leaving 3 bases of the junction unmatched. The CDR3 length is 16 residues. Germline assignment: CDR1 SGHRS and CDR2 YFSETQ. CDR3 DNA sequence: TGCGCCAGCAGCTTGTGGGGACAGGGGTACCAAGAGACCCAGTACTTC. Translating it yields CASSLWGQGYQETQYF.

This chain uses TRBV9 with TRBJ1-6, with D hard to call. The CDR3 runs to 16 residues. The germline gives CDR1 SGDLS, CDR2 YYNGEE. The V end lost 4 bases, the J end lost 0 bases, and 11 bases lay between the germline ends. This CDR3 is CASSPHLSSYNSPLHF. The CDR3 nucleotides are TGTGCCAGCAGCCCCCACTTAAGCTCCTATAATTCACCCCTCCACTTT.

This clone was observed at least ten times. V and J are TRBV19 and TRBJ1-3; D uncertain. Trimming removed 0 bases from V and 4 bases from J, with 10 bases in between. Germline assignment: CDR1 LNHDA and CDR2 SQIVND (reference sequence). This CDR3 is 15 amino acids long. The CDR3 DNA follows: TGTGCCAGTAGTATAGACGGGGTCGGAGGAAACACCATATATTTT. Protein sequence: CASSIDGVGGNTIYF.